A selection of T cell receptor beta chains follows, all from one sample in a study of OX40 agonist ivuxolimab in advanced cancers. Sequencing was performed with immunoSEQ multiplex PCR; in TCRdb, only in-frame clones are kept and a portion is missing. The data contain about 12,000 clones, about 81% of them seen just once; the ten biggest clones take up roughly 13%. The source was CD4+ or CD8+ T cells sorted from blood, collected in a trial of the OX40 agonist ivuxolimab. These receptors came from an adult with an advanced solid tumor such as melanoma, head and neck, liver or kidney cancer. Both conserved end residues are part of each CDR3. The order of the fields is V gene, J gene, clone size, CDR3 length, D gene, CDR3 DNA, CDR3 protein. A D gene is named only where the DNA matches it firmly. A row's size may be missing; if present it is once, few, many or a size class.

v_gene: TRBV11-1; j_gene: TRBJ2-7; abundance: -; len: 14; d_gene: -; CDR3nt: TGTGCCAGCAGCTCCAGTGGGAACCACTACGAGCAGTACTTC; CDR3aa: CASSSSGNHYEQYF
v_gene: TRBV29-1; j_gene: TRBJ2-1; abundance: -; len: 16; d_gene: -; CDR3nt: TGCAGCGTTGAGGGGGCTCTAACGGTCTCCTACAATGAGCAGTTCTTC; CDR3aa: CSVEGALTVSYNEQFF
v_gene: TRBV7-7; j_gene: TRBJ2-7; abundance: -; len: 15; d_gene: TRBD1; CDR3nt: TGTGCTAGCAGCCCCGGGACAGGGGGCGGGTACGAGCAGTACTTC; CDR3aa: CASSPGTGGGYEQYF
v_gene: TRBV6-5; j_gene: TRBJ2-3; abundance: -; len: 13; d_gene: TRBD2; CDR3nt: TGTGCCAGCGCTAGCGGGGGTGAAGATACGCAGTATTTT; CDR3aa: CASASGGEDTQYF
v_gene: TRBV6-5; j_gene: TRBJ1-3; abundance: few; len: 14; d_gene: -; CDR3nt: TGTGCCAGCAGTTACTCGGAATGGGGAAACACCATATATTTT; CDR3aa: CASSYSEWGNTIYF
v_gene: TRBV2; j_gene: TRBJ2-7; abundance: -; len: 13; d_gene: -; CDR3nt: TGTGCCAGCAGCTTCGGGGCTTCCTACGAGCAGTACTTC; CDR3aa: CASSFGASYEQYF
v_gene: TRBV6-5; j_gene: TRBJ1-1; abundance: -; len: 13; d_gene: -; CDR3nt: TGTGCCAGCAGTCTCTCGCGGAACACTGAAGCTTTCTTT; CDR3aa: CASSLSRNTEAFF
v_gene: TRBV4-2; j_gene: TRBJ2-1; abundance: once; len: 15; d_gene: -; CDR3nt: TGTGCCAGCAGCCAATCTGGGGGGTCCTACAATGAGCAGTTCTTC; CDR3aa: CASSQSGGSYNEQFF
v_gene: TRBV10-3; j_gene: TRBJ2-3; abundance: -; len: 13; d_gene: -; CDR3nt: TGTGCCATCAGTGGGGATTCCACAGATACGCAGTATTTT; CDR3aa: CAISGDSTDTQYF
v_gene: TRBV10-2; j_gene: TRBJ2-7; abundance: -; len: 14; d_gene: TRBD2; CDR3nt: TGCGCCAGCAGTGTGATAGCGGGAACCTACGAGCAGTACTTC; CDR3aa: CASSVIAGTYEQYF
v_gene: TRBV21-1; j_gene: TRBJ2-7; abundance: -; len: 15; d_gene: -; CDR3nt: TGTGCCAGCAGCAAAGGGGGTGAGTGGGGCTACGAGCAGTACTTC; CDR3aa: CASSKGGEWGYEQYF
v_gene: TRBV11-2; j_gene: TRBJ1-4; abundance: -; len: 15; d_gene: TRBD1; CDR3nt: TGTGCCAGCAGTGTTACAGGGGGTAGTAATGAAAAACTGTTTTTT; CDR3aa: CASSVTGGSNEKLFF
v_gene: TRBV10-3; j_gene: TRBJ1-5; abundance: -; len: 12; d_gene: TRBD1; CDR3nt: TGTGCCAGCGGACAGGGAAGTCAGCCCCAGCATTTT; CDR3aa: CASGQGSQPQHF
v_gene: TRBV9; j_gene: TRBJ2-5; abundance: -; len: 15; d_gene: -; CDR3nt: TGTGCCAGCAGCCCCAGCCCAGGGACCCAAGAGACCCAGTACTTC; CDR3aa: CASSPSPGTQETQYF
v_gene: TRBV15; j_gene: TRBJ2-7; abundance: once; len: 15; d_gene: TRBD1; CDR3nt: TGTGCCACCAGCAGATCCTTTGGGACAGACTACGAGCAGTACTTC; CDR3aa: CATSRSFGTDYEQYF
v_gene: TRBV4-1; j_gene: TRBJ2-2; abundance: once; len: 16; d_gene: -; CDR3nt: TGCGCCAGCAGCCTTTCCCCCGGGGCTAACACCGGGGAGCTGTTTTTT; CDR3aa: CASSLSPGANTGELFF
v_gene: TRBV7-6; j_gene: TRBJ1-1; abundance: -; len: 15; d_gene: -; CDR3nt: TGTGCCAGCAGCTTAACAGGGCCGCTGAACACTGAAGCTTTCTTT; CDR3aa: CASSLTGPLNTEAFF
v_gene: TRBV7-9; j_gene: TRBJ2-7; abundance: -; len: 14; d_gene: -; CDR3nt: TGTGCCAGCAGCTTATCCCCGGACAGACCCGAGCAGTACTTC; CDR3aa: CASSLSPDRPEQYF
v_gene: TRBV6-5; j_gene: TRBJ1-1; abundance: -; len: 11; d_gene: -; CDR3nt: TGTGCCAGCAGTTACGGTCAGGAAGCTTTCTTT; CDR3aa: CASSYGQEAFF
v_gene: TRBV28; j_gene: TRBJ1-1; abundance: -; len: 14; d_gene: TRBD1; CDR3nt: TGTGCCAGTGGTACGACAGGGGTGAACACTGAAGCTTTCTTT; CDR3aa: CASGTTGVNTEAFF
v_gene: TRBV7-3; j_gene: TRBJ2-2; abundance: -; len: 13; d_gene: -; CDR3nt: TGTGCCAGCAGCTTGGAGAACACCGGGGAGCTGTTTTTT; CDR3aa: CASSLENTGELFF
v_gene: TRBV7-9; j_gene: TRBJ1-6; abundance: -; len: 15; d_gene: -; CDR3nt: TGTGCCAGCAGCTCCGGGCCCGCGGGGGATTCACCCCTCCACTTT; CDR3aa: CASSSGPAGDSPLHF
v_gene: TRBV5-6; j_gene: TRBJ1-2; abundance: -; len: 14; d_gene: TRBD1; CDR3nt: TGTGCCAGCAGCGTGGGACAGGGACGCTATGGCTACACCTTC; CDR3aa: CASSVGQGRYGYTF
v_gene: TRBV7-9; j_gene: TRBJ2-1; abundance: -; len: 13; d_gene: TRBD2; CDR3nt: TGTGCCAGCTTCGGAGCGGGAGGGGGCGAGCAGTTCTTC; CDR3aa: CASFGAGGGEQFF
v_gene: TRBV7-8; j_gene: TRBJ2-5; abundance: -; len: 14; d_gene: -; CDR3nt: TGTGCCAGCAGCCCCCGTCGTTTCCCAGAGACCCAGTACTTC; CDR3aa: CASSPRRFPETQYF
v_gene: TRBV27; j_gene: TRBJ1-2; abundance: -; len: 16; d_gene: -; CDR3nt: TGTGCCAGCAGTTTAATGGCCGGACAGTTCCACTATGGCTACACCTTC; CDR3aa: CASSLMAGQFHYGYTF
v_gene: TRBV5-4; j_gene: TRBJ2-7; abundance: -; len: 14; d_gene: -; CDR3nt: TGTGCCAGCAGCTTGGCCCCGGACAGCTACGAGCAGTACTTC; CDR3aa: CASSLAPDSYEQYF
v_gene: TRBV27; j_gene: TRBJ1-5; abundance: -; len: 13; d_gene: -; CDR3nt: TGTGCCAGCAGTCCCCTCGGGGGCCAGCCCCAGCATTTT; CDR3aa: CASSPLGGQPQHF
v_gene: TRBV6-5; j_gene: TRBJ2-5; abundance: -; len: 14; d_gene: TRBD2; CDR3nt: TGTGCCAGCAGTTATACCGGACTAGCGGAGACCCAGTACTTC; CDR3aa: CASSYTGLAETQYF
v_gene: TRBV27; j_gene: TRBJ1-2; abundance: -; len: 15; d_gene: -; CDR3nt: TGTGCCAGCAGTTTAACAGGGTATGGTGACTATGGCTACACCTTC; CDR3aa: CASSLTGYGDYGYTF
v_gene: TRBV7-9; j_gene: TRBJ2-5; abundance: -; len: 16; d_gene: TRBD2; CDR3nt: TGTGCCAGCAGCGCCAGGTTGGGGGGGACCGAAGAGACCCAGTACTTC; CDR3aa: CASSARLGGTEETQYF
v_gene: TRBV6-5; j_gene: TRBJ2-1; abundance: -; len: 12; d_gene: -; CDR3nt: TGTGCCAGCAGTTACGGGGGGATTGAGCAGTTCTTC; CDR3aa: CASSYGGIEQFF
v_gene: TRBV29-1; j_gene: TRBJ1-3; abundance: -; len: 14; d_gene: TRBD1; CDR3nt: TGCAGCGTAAACAGGGGCGACTCTGGAAACACCATATATTTT; CDR3aa: CSVNRGDSGNTIYF
v_gene: TRBV4-3; j_gene: TRBJ2-7; abundance: -; len: 17; d_gene: TRBD2; CDR3nt: TGCGCCAGCAGCCAGGAGGTCCTGGCTAGCGGGGATTACGAGCAGTACTTC; CDR3aa: CASSQEVLASGDYEQYF
v_gene: TRBV11-3; j_gene: TRBJ2-3; abundance: -; len: 15; d_gene: TRBD2; CDR3nt: TGTGCCAGCAGCTTAACTAGCGGGAGCTTGAATACGCAGTATTTT; CDR3aa: CASSLTSGSLNTQYF
v_gene: TRBV19; j_gene: TRBJ2-1; abundance: -; len: 12; d_gene: TRBD2; CDR3nt: TGTGCCAGTAGTACTCCGGGACTAGAGCAGTTCTTC; CDR3aa: CASSTPGLEQFF
v_gene: TRBV9; j_gene: TRBJ2-1; abundance: -; len: 14; d_gene: -; CDR3nt: TGTGCCAGCAGCGTAGGGACTCCCCCCAATGAGCAGTTCTTC; CDR3aa: CASSVGTPPNEQFF
v_gene: TRBV7-8; j_gene: TRBJ2-5; abundance: -; len: 14; d_gene: -; CDR3nt: TGTGCCAGCAGCTTAGGGTCAGGCCGCGAGACCCAGTACTTC; CDR3aa: CASSLGSGRETQYF
v_gene: TRBV30; j_gene: TRBJ1-1; abundance: -; len: 14; d_gene: -; CDR3nt: TGTGCCTGGAATACAGACAGCTATTACACTGAAGCTTTCTTT; CDR3aa: CAWNTDSYYTEAFF
v_gene: TRBV4-3; j_gene: TRBJ2-1; abundance: -; len: 16; d_gene: -; CDR3nt: TGCGCCAGCAGCCAAGAGTTTGCGGGCTCCTACAATGAGCAGTTCTTC; CDR3aa: CASSQEFAGSYNEQFF
v_gene: TRBV13; j_gene: TRBJ2-7; abundance: once; len: 14; d_gene: TRBD1; CDR3nt: TGTGCCAGCAGCTCCAGGGGGTACGGCTACGAGCAGTACTTC; CDR3aa: CASSSRGYGYEQYF
v_gene: TRBV28; j_gene: TRBJ2-7; abundance: -; len: 13; d_gene: -; CDR3nt: TGTGCCAGCACCCTAGGGCAGGGCTACGAGCAGTACTTC; CDR3aa: CASTLGQGYEQYF
v_gene: TRBV29-1; j_gene: TRBJ2-1; abundance: -; len: 17; d_gene: TRBD2; CDR3nt: TGCAGCGTTGAACGGCTAGCGGGAGGGAGCTCCTACAATGAGCAGTTCTTC; CDR3aa: CSVERLAGGSSYNEQFF
v_gene: TRBV7-9; j_gene: TRBJ2-6; abundance: medium-sized; len: 14; d_gene: -; CDR3nt: TGTGCCAGCAGCCCAGGGTCTGGGGCCAACGTCCTGACTTTC; CDR3aa: CASSPGSGANVLTF
v_gene: TRBV7-9; j_gene: TRBJ2-3; abundance: -; len: 12; d_gene: -; CDR3nt: TGTGCCAGCAGCTTATCTCCAGATACGCAGTATTTT; CDR3aa: CASSLSPDTQYF
v_gene: TRBV7-9; j_gene: TRBJ2-3; abundance: -; len: 16; d_gene: TRBD2; CDR3nt: TGTGCCAGCAGCCCACCTAGCGGGAGGGCCCCAGATACGCAGTATTTT; CDR3aa: CASSPPSGRAPDTQYF
v_gene: TRBV5-4; j_gene: TRBJ1-5; abundance: -; len: 13; d_gene: -; CDR3nt: TGTGCCAGCAGCTTGGGTAGCAATCAGCCCCAGCATTTT; CDR3aa: CASSLGSNQPQHF
v_gene: TRBV2; j_gene: TRBJ1-5; abundance: -; len: 17; d_gene: TRBD1; CDR3nt: TGTGCCAGCAGTTCACCAGGGGGGAAAGGAGGGAATCAGCCCCAGCATTTT; CDR3aa: CASSSPGGKGGNQPQHF
v_gene: TRBV28; j_gene: TRBJ1-3; abundance: -; len: 15; d_gene: -; CDR3nt: TGTGCCAGCAGTTTATTAATGGGGTACAGAAACACCATATATTTT; CDR3aa: CASSLLMGYRNTIYF
v_gene: TRBV4-2; j_gene: TRBJ2-4; abundance: -; len: 13; d_gene: -; CDR3nt: TGTGCCAGCAGCCAAGCAGGGGCGGACATTCAGTACTTC; CDR3aa: CASSQAGADIQYF
v_gene: TRBV19; j_gene: TRBJ2-2; abundance: -; len: 13; d_gene: TRBD1; CDR3nt: TGTGCCAGTAGTTTACAGGGGACCGGGGAGCTGTTTTTT; CDR3aa: CASSLQGTGELFF